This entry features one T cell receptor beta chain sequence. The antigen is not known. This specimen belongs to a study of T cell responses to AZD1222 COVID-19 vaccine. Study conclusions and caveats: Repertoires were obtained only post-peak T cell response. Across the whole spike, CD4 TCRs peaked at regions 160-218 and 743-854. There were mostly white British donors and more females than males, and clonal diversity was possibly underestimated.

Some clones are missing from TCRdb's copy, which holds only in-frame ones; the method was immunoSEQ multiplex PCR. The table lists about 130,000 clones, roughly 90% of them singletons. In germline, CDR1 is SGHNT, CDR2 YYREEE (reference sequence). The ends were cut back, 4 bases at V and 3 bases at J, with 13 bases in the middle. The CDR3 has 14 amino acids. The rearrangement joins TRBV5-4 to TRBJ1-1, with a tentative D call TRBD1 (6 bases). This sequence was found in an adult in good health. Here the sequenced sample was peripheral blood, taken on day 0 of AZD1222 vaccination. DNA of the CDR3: TGTGCCAGCAGCCCCAGGGGCGGACACACTGAAGCTTTCTTT. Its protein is CASSPRGGHTEAFF.